Following are 19 T cell receptor beta chains from one sample sequenced in a study of blood T cell repertoires in COVID-19. Data came from immunoSEQ multiplex PCR; TCRdb stores just in-frame clones and leaves some out. This table has 95,000 to 150,000 clones, 88% appearing once. The sample was peripheral blood. The receptor set was obtained from a human donor in a cohort sampled during active COVID-19.

The V and J genes are TRBV11-2 and TRBJ2-7, with TRBD2 matching 9 bases. The CDR3 consists of 17 residues. V lost 1 base to trimming and J lost 0 bases; unmatched junction nucleotides: 7. Germline V gene lookup returns CDR1 SGHAT and CDR2 FQNNGV. This CDR3 is CASSLVASGTSSYEQYF. In DNA, the CDR3 is TGTGCCAGCAGCTTAGTGGCTAGCGGGACGAGCTCCTACGAGCAGTACTTC.

This chain connects TRBV7-2 to TRBJ1-2; 8 nucleotides agree with TRBD1. In germline, CDR1 is SGHTA, CDR2 FQGNSA. The CDR3 totals 13 residues. V lost 5 bases to trimming and J lost 7 bases; unmatched junction nucleotides: 6. The CDR3: CASSPQGGFGYTF. In nucleotides, the CDR3 is TGTGCCAGCAGCCCACAGGGGGGTTTTGGCTACACCTTC.

J is TRBJ2-7 and V is TRBV18, with a tentative D call TRBD1 (5 bases). Germline values: CDR1 KGHSH, CDR2 LQKENI. Trimming took off 6 bases at V and 6 bases at J, with 24 bases between the two ends. This CDR3 is built from 16 residues. In DNA, the CDR3 is TGTGCCAGCTCGCGCGGCGAGCAGGGTTTATTTTTCGAGCAGTACTTC. Its protein is CASSRGEQGLFFEQYF.

The chain is built from TRBV2 and TRBJ2-2; the match to TRBD1 covers 7 bases. CDR3 length equals 14 residues. Germline V gene data show CDR1 as SNHLY and CDR2 as FYNNEI. Trimming took 6 bases from V and 7 from J; bases not matched to a gene: 8. The CDR3: CASRAQGESGELFF. DNA of the CDR3: TGTGCCAGCAGGGCGCAGGGGGAGAGCGGGGAGCTGTTTTTT.

The J gene is TRBJ2-7, the V gene TRBV5-1; 7 nucleotides match TRBD1. The junction had 5 bases not matched to a gene; V was cut back by 1 base and J by 4 bases. CDR3 length: 14 residues. The germline V gene has CDR1 SGHRS and CDR2 YFSETQ. The CDR3 sequence: CASSLLGQEYEQYF. The CDR3 DNA is TGCGCCAGCAGCTTGCTCGGACAGGAATACGAGCAGTACTTC. Full variable domain (rest looked up from reference TRBV5-1 and TRBJ2-7): KAGVTQTPRYLIKTRGQQVTLSCSPISGHRSVSWYQQTPGQGLQFLFEYFSETQRNKGNFPGRFSGRQFSNSRSEMNVSTLELGDSALYLCASSLLGQEYEQYFGPGTRLTVT.

The V and J genes are TRBV18 and TRBJ1-1; D uncertain. This CDR3 has 13 residues. CDR1 and CDR2 (germline): KGHSH, LQKENI. Trimming cost V 2 bases and J 3 bases, with 7 bases left between them. CDR3 in DNA: TGTGCCAGCTCACCAGGGAGAGACACTGAAGCTTTCTTT. It is translated as CASSPGRDTEAFF.

This chain connects TRBV19 to TRBJ1-5; D is unresolved. The germline CDR1 and CDR2 sequences are LNHDA and SQIVND (reference sequence). This CDR3 comprises 15 residues. V lost 3 bases and J 4 bases, leaving 13 bases between the germline ends. DNA for the CDR3: TGTGCCAGTAGTATGTCCGGGAAACCAAATCAGCCCCAGCATTTT. This translates into CASSMSGKPNQPQHF.

The chain recombines TRBV2 with TRBJ1-1; D is unclear. V lost 6 bases, J lost 2 bases, and 10 bases lay in between. The CDR3 covers 13 residues. From germline, CDR1 is SNHLY and CDR2 FYNNEI. In DNA form, the CDR3 reads TGTGCCAGCAGCTCCTACAGTAACACTGAAGCTTTCTTT. Encoded protein: CASSSYSNTEAFF. The full variable domain, rest sourced from reference TRBV2 and TRBJ1-1, is EPEVTQTPSHQVTQMGQEVILRCVPISNHLYFYWYRQILGQKVEFLVSFYNNEISEKSEIFDDQFSVERPDGSNFTLKIRSTKLEDSAMYFCASSSYSNTEAFFGQGTRLTVV.

This clone was counted once. This chain links TRBV29-1 with TRBJ1-2; D gene ambiguous. The V and J ends lost 5 bases and 6 bases respectively, with 4 bases between them. From germline, CDR1 is SQVTM and CDR2 ANQGSEA. This CDR3 comprises 9 residues. This CDR3 is CSVSDGYTF. The CDR3 DNA sequence: TGCAGCGTTTCGGATGGCTACACCTTC.

The chain is built from TRBV3-1 (or the pseudogene TRBV3-2) and TRBJ1-2, with TRBD1 identical over 7 bases. The CDR3 is 16 amino acids. The trim removed 4 bases at V and 3 bases at J, leaving 11 bases unmatched. In germline, CDR1 is LGHDT, CDR2 YNNKEL (reference sequence). This CDR3 reads CASSLWDRTTDYGYTF. Here the CDR3 DNA reads TGTGCCAGCAGCCTTTGGGACAGAACCACGGACTATGGCTACACCTTC.

This clone showed up just once. This chain links TRBV7-9 with TRBJ2-5, with 7 bases lining up with TRBD2. Per germline, CDR1 SEHNR and CDR2 FQNEAQ (reference sequence). There are 14 residues in the CDR3. V shed 5 bases, J shed 4 bases, and the junction held 7 bases outside the gene matches. The CDR3 DNA follows: TGTGCCAGCAGCGCTCAGTCTAGCGGAGAGACCCAGTACTTC. It encodes CASSAQSSGETQYF. Looking up the rest from reference TRBV7-9 and TRBJ2-5 gives the full variable domain: DTGVSQNPRHKITKRGQNVTFRCDPISEHNRLYWYRQTLGQGPEFLTYFQNEAQLEKSRLLSDRFSAERPKGSFSTLEIQRTEQGDSAMYLCASSAQSSGETQYFGPGTRLLVL.

This clone was recorded a few times. This chain joins TRBV7-9 and TRBJ1-6; D might be TRBD1 (6 bases). The V gene's germline CDR1 is SEHNR and CDR2 FQNEAQ (reference sequence). V was pared by 2 bases and J by 6 bases, with 14 bases between. The CDR3 totals 16 residues. The CDR3 coding sequence is TGTGCCAGCAGCTTAAGCACAGGGCGGGTTAATTCACCCCTCCACTTT. Protein: CASSLSTGRVNSPLHF.

The genes are TRBV6-6 and TRBJ2-7; D may be TRBD1 (8 bases). In germline, CDR1 is MNHNY, CDR2 SVGAGI (reference sequence). The V end lost 6 bases, the J end lost 4 bases, and 16 bases lay between the germline ends. CDR3 length equals 14 residues. The CDR3 nucleotides are TGTGCCAGCAGGCTACAGGGGGGAGGGTACGAGCAGTACTTC. It yields the protein CASRLQGGGYEQYF.

V gene TRBV18 combines with J gene TRBJ1-2; D may be TRBD1 (6 bases). The germline V and J ends were trimmed by 2 bases and 6 bases, with 10 bases remaining between them. Germline assignment: CDR1 KGHSH and CDR2 LQKENI. The CDR3 is 13 residues long. The CDR3 DNA sequence: TGTGCCAGCTCACCAGCCAGGGGAGATGGCTACACCTTC. Its translation: CASSPARGDGYTF.

V and J are TRBV9 and TRBJ1-1, with a weak D call TRBD1 (6 bases). The V end lost 6 bases, the J end lost 1 base, and 13 bases lay between the germline ends. This CDR3 region has 14 residues. The germline CDR1 and CDR2 sequences are SGDLS and YYNGEE. The CDR3 DNA reads TGTGCCAGCACCTCAGGGGTTGGGAACACTGAAGCTTTCTTT. It specifies CASTSGVGNTEAFF.

The rearrangement uses TRBV11-2 and TRBJ1-1; 7 bases are a match to TRBD1. Trimming took 4 bases from V and 2 from J; bases not matched to a gene: 7. CDR3 length equals 15 residues. Per germline, CDR1 SGHAT and CDR2 FQNNGV. The CDR3 is CASSSQGQRNTEAFF. The CDR3 DNA sequence: TGTGCCAGCAGCTCACAGGGACAGCGCAACACTGAAGCTTTCTTT.

This clone was counted a few times. This chain uses TRBV4-1 with TRBJ2-7; tentative D call: TRBD2 (6 bases). Germline V gives CDR1 MGHRA, CDR2 YSYEKL. V lost 2 bases and J 0 bases, leaving 11 bases between the germline ends. This CDR3 has 15 amino acids. The DNA of the CDR3 is TGCGCCAGCAGCCAAAGTGGCGGGGCCTCCTACGAGCAGTACTTC. Protein: CASSQSGGASYEQYF.

The CDR3 nucleotides are TGTGCCAGTAGTATAGATCTTGGGAGTGAAGCTTTCTTT. It encodes CASSIDLGSEAFF. This chain links TRBV19 with TRBJ1-1; D is unclear. With 0 bases removed from V and 7 bases from J, the gap between germline ends came to 9 bases. The CDR3 sequence is 13 residues long. Germline V gene sequence: CDR1 LNHDA, CDR2 SQIVND (reference sequence).

The genes are TRBV27 and TRBJ2-5; unclear D gene. The CDR3 covers 15 residues. The V gene's germline CDR1 is MNHEY and CDR2 SMNVEV (reference sequence). The V gene lost 6 bases and the J gene lost 1 base, with 15 bases spanning the gap. The CDR3 region is CASSLSRSGQETQYF. CDR3 nucleotide sequence: TGTGCCAGCAGCCTATCCCGCTCGGGCCAAGAGACCCAGTACTTC.